Listed below are T cell receptor beta chains from one sample, sequenced in a study of cytomegalovirus exposure and HLA in healthy donors. The protocol was immunoSEQ multiplex PCR, while the TCRdb copy is restricted to in-frame clones and leaves out a portion. The sample has around 94,000 clones; approximately 79% are singletons. Sample: PBMCs. The receptors derive from a woman in her fifties or sixties in good health and CMV-seropositive. Each CDR3 is given without its conserved first and last residue. Each record gives: CDR3 protein, J gene, V gene.

cdr3_aa: ASSQAFGPGMGTEAF
j_call: TRBJ1-1
v_call: TRBV4-1

cdr3_aa: ASSPELGARAEKLF
j_call: TRBJ1-4
v_call: TRBV5-6

cdr3_aa: ASREGGSSGEQY
j_call: TRBJ2-7
v_call: TRBV6-5

cdr3_aa: ASSEWRLPRSGNTIY
j_call: TRBJ1-3
v_call: TRBV2

cdr3_aa: ASSDSIARGEGYT
j_call: TRBJ1-2
v_call: TRBV6-4

cdr3_aa: AWRGTSGYEQY
j_call: TRBJ2-7
v_call: TRBV30

cdr3_aa: ASSLSGMNTEAF
j_call: TRBJ1-1
v_call: TRBV7-3

cdr3_aa: ASSSNTLANTGELF
j_call: TRBJ2-2
v_call: TRBV28

cdr3_aa: ASSAQPTGGRNEKLF
j_call: TRBJ1-4
v_call: TRBV6-1

cdr3_aa: ASSQLAGGFNEQF
j_call: TRBJ2-1
v_call: TRBV11-2

cdr3_aa: ASSQGLIRGGANEKLF
j_call: TRBJ1-4
v_call: TRBV4-1

cdr3_aa: ASSLVIGDEQF
j_call: TRBJ2-1
v_call: TRBV7-2

cdr3_aa: AWSEQGFGELF
j_call: TRBJ2-2
v_call: TRBV30

cdr3_aa: ASSWDLGGESNQPQH
j_call: TRBJ1-5
v_call: TRBV19

cdr3_aa: SVGQAYEQY
j_call: TRBJ2-7
v_call: TRBV29-1

cdr3_aa: ASSPTGFGYGYT
j_call: TRBJ1-2
v_call: TRBV11-2

cdr3_aa: ASSLSQGNYGYT
j_call: TRBJ1-2
v_call: TRBV27

cdr3_aa: ASRQGTGNSPLH
j_call: TRBJ1-6
v_call: TRBV6-5